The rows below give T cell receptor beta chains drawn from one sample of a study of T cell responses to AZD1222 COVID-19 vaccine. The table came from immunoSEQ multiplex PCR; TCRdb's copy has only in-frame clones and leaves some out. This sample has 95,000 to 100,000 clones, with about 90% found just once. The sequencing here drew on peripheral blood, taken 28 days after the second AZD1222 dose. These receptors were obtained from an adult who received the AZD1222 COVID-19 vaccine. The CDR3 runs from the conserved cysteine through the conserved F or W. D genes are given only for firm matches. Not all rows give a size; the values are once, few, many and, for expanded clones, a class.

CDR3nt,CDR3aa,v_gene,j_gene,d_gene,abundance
TGCGCCAGCAGCCCCGGGACTAGCGGGAGTTTCACAGATACGCAGTATTTT,CASSPGTSGSFTDTQYF,TRBV5-1,TRBJ2-3,TRBD2,-
TGTGCCAGCAGCCAAGAGCCAGGGAGGGGCAATGAGCAGTTCTTC,CASSQEPGRGNEQFF,TRBV4-2,TRBJ2-1,TRBD2,few
TGTGCCAGCAGCCAAGGGACTAGGGTATACAATGAGCAGTTCTTC,CASSQGTRVYNEQFF,TRBV3-1/TRBV3-2,TRBJ2-1,TRBD2,-
TGTGCCAGCAGACCGGGACGGAGGGGTGGAGAGACCCAGTACTTC,CASRPGRRGGETQYF,TRBV25-1,TRBJ2-5,-,-
TGTGCCAGCAGCCTACAGGGTTGGACTGAAGCTTTCTTT,CASSLQGWTEAFF,TRBV13,TRBJ1-1,-,-
TGTGCCAGCAGTTACTCGACCGGACAGGACTATGGCTACACCTTC,CASSYSTGQDYGYTF,TRBV6-5,TRBJ1-2,TRBD1,-
TGCGCCAGCAGCTATGGGGAGCCCTACGAGCAGTACTTC,CASSYGEPYEQYF,TRBV5-1,TRBJ2-7,-,-
TGTGCCAGCAGTTTATACCAGGGACCCTACGAGCAGTACTTC,CASSLYQGPYEQYF,TRBV28,TRBJ2-7,-,-
TGTGCCAGCAGAGCGGAACCAGGACAGAGCATGAACACTGAAGCTTTCTTT,CASRAEPGQSMNTEAFF,TRBV7-9,TRBJ1-1,-,-
TGTGCCAGCAGCTTAGAGGACGGACCATACAATGAGCAGTTCTTC,CASSLEDGPYNEQFF,TRBV7-2,TRBJ2-1,-,-
TGCAGTGCTAGTGAAGGGGCGCGCTCCTGGGACGAGCAGTACTTC,CSASEGARSWDEQYF,TRBV20-1,TRBJ2-7,-,few
TGTGCCAGCAGCTTAGGCAGGGGGCCTGGAAACACCATATATTTT,CASSLGRGPGNTIYF,TRBV7-6,TRBJ1-3,TRBD1,-
TGTGCCAGCGGGACAGGGGTTGGTGGCTACACCTTC,CASGTGVGGYTF,TRBV6-5,TRBJ1-2,TRBD1,-
TGTGCCAGCAGCCAAGAGGGGGCCTACTATGGCTACACCTTC,CASSQEGAYYGYTF,TRBV3-1/TRBV3-2,TRBJ1-2,-,-
TGCGCCAGCAGCTTGGTCCCGGGACTAGCCCGCGGGGAGCTGTTTTTT,CASSLVPGLARGELFF,TRBV5-1,TRBJ2-2,TRBD2,-
TGTGCCAGCAGCCCCCGGGACAGGTCGAACTCACCCCTCCACTTT,CASSPRDRSNSPLHF,TRBV7-9,TRBJ1-6,TRBD1,-
TGCGCCAGCAGCTTGAATGGGGCTGAGGGAACTGAAGCTTTCTTT,CASSLNGAEGTEAFF,TRBV5-1,TRBJ1-1,-,-
TGTGCCAGTACCACACTGGGACAGGGGGCGATCGGGGAGCTGTTTTTT,CASTTLGQGAIGELFF,TRBV19,TRBJ2-2,TRBD1,-
TGTGCCAGCAGTGGTCAGCGGGGCACTTCCTACGAGCAGTACTTC,CASSGQRGTSYEQYF,TRBV25-1,TRBJ2-7,TRBD2,-
TGTGCCAGCAACCAAAACGGAGGTGTCTACGAGCAGTACTTC,CASNQNGGVYEQYF,TRBV7-9,TRBJ2-7,-,-
TGTGCCAGCGGACAGTTCTCTGGAAACACCATATATTTT,CASGQFSGNTIYF,TRBV9,TRBJ1-3,-,-
TGTGCCAGCAGTTACTCGGGGGGTTTCCGGGACGAGCAGTACTTC,CASSYSGGFRDEQYF,TRBV6-5,TRBJ2-7,-,-
TGTGCCAGCAGCCAAGATCGGGCAACCTACGCCCAGTACTTC,CASSQDRATYAQYF,TRBV3-1/TRBV3-2,TRBJ2-5,-,-
TGTGCCAGCAGTTCCAGCTCCGAGCAGTACTTC,CASSSSSEQYF,TRBV2,TRBJ2-7,-,-
TGCAGCGTACCCACCGGACCCTACAATGAGCAGTTCTTC,CSVPTGPYNEQFF,TRBV29-1,TRBJ2-1,-,-
TGTGCCAGTAGGATTCAGAGCACAGATACGCAGTATTTT,CASRIQSTDTQYF,TRBV19,TRBJ2-3,-,-
TGTGCCAGCAGTCCGAGACAGTGGACCTACGAGCAGTACTTC,CASSPRQWTYEQYF,TRBV28,TRBJ2-7,-,once
TGTGCCAGCAGCTCCGGACAGGGACAAGAGACCCAGTACTTC,CASSSGQGQETQYF,TRBV7-9,TRBJ2-5,TRBD1,-
TGTGCCAGCAGCCACCAGGGGAGCGAGCAGTACTTC,CASSHQGSEQYF,TRBV3-1/TRBV3-2,TRBJ2-7,-,few
TGTGCCAGCAGCCAAGCTTACCCTCCGGGACAGGGAAATGAGCAGTTCTTC,CASSQAYPPGQGNEQFF,TRBV3-1/TRBV3-2,TRBJ2-1,TRBD1,-
TGTGCCGCTCGGGGGGCTTGGGGCACCGGGGAGCTGTTTTTT,CAARGAWGTGELFF,TRBV10-3,TRBJ2-2,-,-
TGTGCCAGCAGTGAGACGGTTATGAACACTGAAGCTTTCTTT,CASSETVMNTEAFF,TRBV28,TRBJ1-1,-,-
TGCGCCAGCAGCCGGGGACAGGGTGGCACTGAAGCTTTCTTT,CASSRGQGGTEAFF,TRBV5-1,TRBJ1-1,TRBD1,-
TGTGCCAGCAGCCCACAGGGGAGCGCTGGAAACACCATATATTTT,CASSPQGSAGNTIYF,TRBV7-2,TRBJ1-3,TRBD1,-
TGTGCCAGCAGCTCCCCTGGGGGGGAGTTCCATGAGCAGTTCTTC,CASSSPGGEFHEQFF,TRBV7-3,TRBJ2-1,TRBD2,-
TGCGCCAGCAGCTTGGACCCGGGAGTTGGCTACAATGAGCAGTTCTTC,CASSLDPGVGYNEQFF,TRBV5-1,TRBJ2-1,-,few
TGTGCCAGCAGTCCCGCCAGCTATACCACCTACGAGCAGTACTTC,CASSPASYTTYEQYF,TRBV7-9,TRBJ2-7,-,few
TGTGCCAGCAGCTCCGGGACAGAAGCGTCCTACGAGCAGTACTTC,CASSSGTEASYEQYF,TRBV6-5,TRBJ2-7,TRBD1,-
TGTGCCAGCAAGTCCGGACCGAAATACACAGATACGCAGTATTTT,CASKSGPKYTDTQYF,TRBV6-1,TRBJ2-3,-,once
TGTGCCAGCAGCTTACAGGGTGGTGGAAACACCATATATTTT,CASSLQGGGNTIYF,TRBV7-9,TRBJ1-3,-,-
TGTGCCAGTAGTTCCTGGACAGGCTCCTACGAGCAGTACTTC,CASSSWTGSYEQYF,TRBV19,TRBJ2-7,TRBD1,-
TGCGCCAGCAGCCAAGGGACTAGTGCCTCCTACGAGCAGTACTTC,CASSQGTSASYEQYF,TRBV5-1,TRBJ2-7,TRBD2,-
TGTGCCAGCAGTTTTTCCTCTGATCTGTACTTC,CASSFSSDLYF,TRBV28,TRBJ2-7,-,-
TGTGCCAGCAGCTTGGGGACTTCTGGAAACACCATATATTTT,CASSLGTSGNTIYF,TRBV11-3,TRBJ1-3,-,-
TGTGCCAGCTCCCCACGACAGGGGGCGAGCACAGATACGCAGTATTTT,CASSPRQGASTDTQYF,TRBV18,TRBJ2-3,TRBD1,-
TGTGCCAGCAGCTTGGGCCCCTCTGAACAGGGATTGAGAGGCTACACCTTC,CASSLGPSEQGLRGYTF,TRBV7-2,TRBJ1-2,-,-
TGTGCCAGCTCACCTGGAGACTTTGGCTATGGCTACACCTTC,CASSPGDFGYGYTF,TRBV18,TRBJ1-2,-,-